These T cell receptor beta chains were read from a single sample in a study of blood T cell repertoires in COVID-19. Using immunoSEQ multiplex PCR, the repertoire was profiled, and TCRdb retains in-frame clones only, with some absent. The top ten clones hold about 1.1% of a sample with about 380,000 clones, 85% to 90% of them seen once. The material sequenced was PBMCs or T cells enriched from blood (not recorded which). These receptors were obtained from a woman aged 18-29 years who had recovered from COVID-19. Each CDR3 is given with its conserved first and last residue. The D gene is left open where the match is weak. Size is omitted from some rows. Given values are once, few, many or a class for expanded clones.

NA	TRBV7-6	TRBJ2-7	NA	CASSVRDSSYEQYF	TGTGCCAGCAGCGTCCGGGATTCATCCTACGAGCAGTACTTC
NA	TRBV7-9	TRBJ1-1	NA	CASSRGGSSGEAFF	TGTGCCAGCAGCCGGGGGGGTTCCAGCGGTGAAGCTTTCTTT
NA	TRBV15	TRBJ1-2	NA	CATSRDQGNYGYTF	TGTGCCACCAGCAGAGATCAGGGGAACTATGGCTACACCTTC
TRBD1	TRBV7-9	TRBJ1-2	NA	CASSLVGQGERDGYTF	TGTGCCAGCAGCTTAGTCGGACAGGGGGAAAGGGATGGCTACACCTTC
TRBD1	TRBV10-3	TRBJ1-2	NA	CAIRRQGDYGYTF	TGTGCCATCAGGCGACAGGGCGACTATGGCTACACCTTT
NA	TRBV4-2	TRBJ1-2	NA	CASSQGAGSYGYTF	TGTGCCAGCAGCCAAGGGGCAGGAAGCTATGGCTACACCTTC
NA	TRBV6-4	TRBJ2-1	NA	CASSPRGSVDEQFF	TGTGCCAGCAGCCCCAGGGGTTCCGTCGATGAGCAGTTCTTC
TRBD1	TRBV2	TRBJ1-2	NA	CASNRGDRALPGYTF	TGTGCCAGCAATCGGGGGGACAGGGCCCTTCCTGGCTACACCTTC
NA	TRBV5-6	TRBJ2-7	NA	CASSRTKGSYEQYF	TGTGCCAGCAGCCGGACGAAGGGGTCCTACGAGCAGTACTTC
NA	TRBV28	TRBJ1-3	once	CASSFYRGSGNTIYF	TGTGCCAGCAGTTTTTATCGGGGCTCTGGAAACACCATATATTTT
NA	TRBV28	TRBJ2-7	NA	CASSSREGPYEQYF	TGTGCCAGCAGTTCCAGGGAAGGGCCCTACGAGCAGTACTTC